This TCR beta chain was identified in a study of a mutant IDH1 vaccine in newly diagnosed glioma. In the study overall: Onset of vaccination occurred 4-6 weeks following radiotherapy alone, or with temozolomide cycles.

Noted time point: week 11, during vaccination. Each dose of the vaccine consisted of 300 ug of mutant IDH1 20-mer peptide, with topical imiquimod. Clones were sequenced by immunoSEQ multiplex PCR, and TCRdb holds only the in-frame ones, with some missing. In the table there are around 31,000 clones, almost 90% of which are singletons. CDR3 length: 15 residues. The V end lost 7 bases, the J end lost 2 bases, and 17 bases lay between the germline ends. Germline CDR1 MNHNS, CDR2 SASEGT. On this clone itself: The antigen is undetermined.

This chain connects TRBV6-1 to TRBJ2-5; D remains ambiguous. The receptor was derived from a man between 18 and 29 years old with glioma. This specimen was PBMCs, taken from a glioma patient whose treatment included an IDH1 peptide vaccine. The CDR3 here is CASTSQPHSQETQYF. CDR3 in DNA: TGTGCCAGCACCAGTCAGCCCCATTCTCAAGAGACCCAGTACTTC.